This T cell receptor beta chain derives from a study of T cell responses to AZD1222 COVID-19 vaccine. Libraries were prepared by immunoSEQ multiplex PCR; TCRdb keeps only in-frame clonotypes and omits some of them. The data show over 130,000 clones, about 91% seen once. Concerning this clone itself: Its matching antigen is unknown.

Findings of the study overall: After the peak T cell response, and only then, were repertoires sampled.

From germline, CDR1 is MNHEY and CDR2 SVGAGI. Trimming removed 6 bases at V and 4 bases at J, with 16 bases between. The CDR3 has 15 residues. The sample was peripheral blood, taken 28 days after the second AZD1222 dose. This sequence was found in an adult who received the AZD1222 COVID-19 vaccine. The gene calls are TRBV6-5 and TRBJ2-1, with D possibly TRBD2 on 5 matching bases. The CDR3 DNA sequence: TGTGCCAGCAGCCCCGCGACGGGAAGTTACAATGAGCAGTTCTTC. Its translation: CASSPATGSYNEQFF.